Listed here is a single T cell receptor (beta chain). Other DNA sequences in this specimen translate into the identical CDR3. Naive CD8 cells comprised CD45RO-negative, CCR7-positively selected cells, excluding terminally differentiated effector memory CD45RA+ cells. The data belong to a study of shared clonotypes between healthy human individuals. TCRdb's table, derived via immunoSEQ multiplex PCR, lists solely in-frame clones and lacks some. The table shows roughly 1,800,000 clones, with about 95% occurring only once. Germline-derived CDR1 and CDR2 are MNHNY and SVGAGI (reference sequence). V lost 3 bases, J lost 0 bases, and 11 bases lay in between. The CDR3 runs 15 residues.

V is TRBV6-6 and J is TRBJ1-1; the D is unclear. The sample taken for sequencing was naive CD8+ T cells sorted from blood. The source of this sequence is a man aged 18 to 29 in good health. Here the CDR3 reads CASSYSEGMNTEAFF. CDR3 DNA: TGTGCCAGCAGTTATTCGGAGGGTATGAACACTGAAGCTTTCTTT.